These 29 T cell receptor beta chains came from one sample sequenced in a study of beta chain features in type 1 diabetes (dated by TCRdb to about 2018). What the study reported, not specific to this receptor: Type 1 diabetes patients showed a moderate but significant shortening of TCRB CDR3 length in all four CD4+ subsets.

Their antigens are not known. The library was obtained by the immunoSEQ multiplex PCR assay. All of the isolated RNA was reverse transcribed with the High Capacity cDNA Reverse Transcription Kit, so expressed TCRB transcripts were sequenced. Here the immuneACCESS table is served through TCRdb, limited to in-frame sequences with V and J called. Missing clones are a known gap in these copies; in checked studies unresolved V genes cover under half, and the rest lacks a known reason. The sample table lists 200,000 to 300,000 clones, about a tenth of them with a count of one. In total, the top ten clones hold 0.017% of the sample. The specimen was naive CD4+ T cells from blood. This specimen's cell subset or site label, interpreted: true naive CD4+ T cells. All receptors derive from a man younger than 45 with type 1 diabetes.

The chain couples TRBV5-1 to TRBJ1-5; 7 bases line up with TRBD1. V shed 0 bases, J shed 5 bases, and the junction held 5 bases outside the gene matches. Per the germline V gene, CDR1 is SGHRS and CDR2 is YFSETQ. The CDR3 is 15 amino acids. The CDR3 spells CASSLGQGVDQPQHF. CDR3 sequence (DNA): TGCGCCAGCAGCTTGGGACAGGGCGTCGATCAGCCCCAGCATTTT. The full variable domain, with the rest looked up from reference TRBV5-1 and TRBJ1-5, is KAGVTQTPRYLIKTRGQQVTLSCSPISGHRSVSWYQQTPGQGLQFLFEYFSETQRNKGNFPGRFSGRQFSNSRSEMNVSTLELGDSALYLCASSLGQGVDQPQHFGDGTRLSIL.

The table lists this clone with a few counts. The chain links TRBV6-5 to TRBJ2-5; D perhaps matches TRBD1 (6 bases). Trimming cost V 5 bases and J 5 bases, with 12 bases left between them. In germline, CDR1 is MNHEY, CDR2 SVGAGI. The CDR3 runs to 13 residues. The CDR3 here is CASSNGQKETQYF. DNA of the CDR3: TGTGCCAGCAGTAACGGACAGAAGGAGACCCAGTACTTC.

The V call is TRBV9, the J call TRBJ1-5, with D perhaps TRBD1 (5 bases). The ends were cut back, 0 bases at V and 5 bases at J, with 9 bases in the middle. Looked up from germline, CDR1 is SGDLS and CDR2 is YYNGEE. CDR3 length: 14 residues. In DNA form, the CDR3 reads TGTGCCAGCAGCGTAGGTTCCAGGGATCAGCCCCAGCATTTT. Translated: CASSVGSRDQPQHF.

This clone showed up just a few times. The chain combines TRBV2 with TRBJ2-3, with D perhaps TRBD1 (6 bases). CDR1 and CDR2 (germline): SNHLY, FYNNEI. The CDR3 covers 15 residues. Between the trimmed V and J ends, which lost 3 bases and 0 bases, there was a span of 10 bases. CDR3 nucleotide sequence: TGTGCCAGCAGTGAGCAGGGGCCGAGCACAGATACGCAGTATTTT. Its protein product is CASSEQGPSTDTQYF.

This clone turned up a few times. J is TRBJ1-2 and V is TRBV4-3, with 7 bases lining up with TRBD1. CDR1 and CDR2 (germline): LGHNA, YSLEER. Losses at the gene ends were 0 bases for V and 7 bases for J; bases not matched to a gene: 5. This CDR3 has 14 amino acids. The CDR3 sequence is CASSQDNRGRGYTF. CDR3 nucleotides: TGCGCCAGCAGCCAAGATAACAGGGGTCGTGGCTACACCTTC.

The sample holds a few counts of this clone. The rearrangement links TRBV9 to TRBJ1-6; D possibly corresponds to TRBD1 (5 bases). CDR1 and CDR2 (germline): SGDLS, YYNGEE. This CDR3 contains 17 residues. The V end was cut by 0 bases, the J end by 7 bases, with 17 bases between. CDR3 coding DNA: TGTGCCAGCAGCGTAGATGGATGGGGCGCCGAAAATTCACCCCTCCACTTT. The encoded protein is CASSVDGWGAENSPLHF.

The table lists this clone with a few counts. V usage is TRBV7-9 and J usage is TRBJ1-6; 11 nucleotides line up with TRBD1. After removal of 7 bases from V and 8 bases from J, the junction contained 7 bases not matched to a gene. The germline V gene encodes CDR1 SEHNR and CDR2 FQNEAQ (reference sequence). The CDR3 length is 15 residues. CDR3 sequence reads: CASTPGTGGDSPLHF. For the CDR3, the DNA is TGTGCCAGCACTCCCGGGACAGGGGGAGATTCACCCCTCCACTTT.

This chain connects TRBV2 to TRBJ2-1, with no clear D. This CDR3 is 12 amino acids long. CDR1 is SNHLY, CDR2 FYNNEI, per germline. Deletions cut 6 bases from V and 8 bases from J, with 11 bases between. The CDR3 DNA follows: TGTGCCAGCAGATCAGACTCCGATGAGCAGTTCTTC. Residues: CASRSDSDEQFF.

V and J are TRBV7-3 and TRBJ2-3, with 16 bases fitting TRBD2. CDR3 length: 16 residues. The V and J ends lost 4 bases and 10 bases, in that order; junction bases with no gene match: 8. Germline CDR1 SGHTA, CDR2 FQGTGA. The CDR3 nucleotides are TGTGCCAGCAGCTCGGGACTAGCGGGGGGGGCATCGGCGCAGTATTTT. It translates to CASSSGLAGGASAQYF.

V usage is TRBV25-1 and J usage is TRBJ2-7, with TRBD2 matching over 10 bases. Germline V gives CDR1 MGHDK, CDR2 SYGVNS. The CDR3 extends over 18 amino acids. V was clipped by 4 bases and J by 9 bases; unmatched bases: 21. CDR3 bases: TGTGCCAGCAGTGGTTTCCGACGCGAGCGGGGGGGCCAGTGGTCGCAGTACTTC. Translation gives CASSGFRRERGGQWSQYF.

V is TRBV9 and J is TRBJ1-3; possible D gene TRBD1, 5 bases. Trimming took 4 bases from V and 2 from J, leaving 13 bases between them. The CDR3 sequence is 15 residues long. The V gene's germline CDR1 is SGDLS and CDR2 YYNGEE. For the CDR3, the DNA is TGTGCCAGCAGCCCGGAGGGACGGGCTGGAAACACCATATATTTT. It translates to CASSPEGRAGNTIYF.

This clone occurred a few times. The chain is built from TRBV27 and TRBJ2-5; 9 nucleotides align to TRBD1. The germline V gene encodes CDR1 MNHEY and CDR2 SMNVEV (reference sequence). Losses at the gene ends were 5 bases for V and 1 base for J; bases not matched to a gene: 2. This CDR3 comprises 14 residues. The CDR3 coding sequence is TGTGCCAGCAGTACGACAGGGGGCCAAGAGACCCAGTACTTC. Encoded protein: CASSTTGGQETQYF.

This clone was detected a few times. The CDR3 loop reads CASSQGGGGARDNEQFF. In nucleotides, the CDR3 is TGCGCCAGCAGCCAAGGTGGTGGGGGCGCTAGAGACAATGAGCAGTTCTTC. This chain links TRBV4-1 with TRBJ2-1; D may be TRBD1 (6 bases). CDR1 and CDR2 from the germline V gene are MGHRA and YSYEKL. The V end was cut by 1 base, the J end by 5 bases, with 18 bases between. The CDR3 is 17 amino acids.

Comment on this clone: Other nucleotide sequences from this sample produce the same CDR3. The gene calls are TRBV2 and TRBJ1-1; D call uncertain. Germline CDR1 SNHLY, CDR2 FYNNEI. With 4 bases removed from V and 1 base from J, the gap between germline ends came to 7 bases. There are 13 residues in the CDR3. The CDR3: CASSGQKNTEAFF. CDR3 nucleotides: TGTGCCAGCAGTGGGCAAAAGAACACTGAAGCTTTCTTT.

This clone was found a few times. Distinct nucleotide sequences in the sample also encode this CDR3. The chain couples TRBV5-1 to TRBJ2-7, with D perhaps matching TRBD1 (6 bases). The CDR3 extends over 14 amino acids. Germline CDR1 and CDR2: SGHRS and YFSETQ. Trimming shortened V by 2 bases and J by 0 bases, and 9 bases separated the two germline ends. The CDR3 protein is CASSFRDTSYEQYF. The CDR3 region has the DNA TGCGCCAGCAGCTTCCGGGACACCTCCTACGAGCAGTACTTC. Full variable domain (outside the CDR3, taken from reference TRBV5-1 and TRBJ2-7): KAGVTQTPRYLIKTRGQQVTLSCSPISGHRSVSWYQQTPGQGLQFLFEYFSETQRNKGNFPGRFSGRQFSNSRSEMNVSTLELGDSALYLCASSFRDTSYEQYFGPGTRLTVT.

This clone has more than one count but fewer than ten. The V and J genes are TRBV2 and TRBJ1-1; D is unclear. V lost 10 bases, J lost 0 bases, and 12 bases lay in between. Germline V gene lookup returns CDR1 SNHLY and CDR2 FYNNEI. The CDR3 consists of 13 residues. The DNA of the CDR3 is TGTGCCATCTCAAGGGAGATGAACACTGAAGCTTTCTTT. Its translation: CAISREMNTEAFF.

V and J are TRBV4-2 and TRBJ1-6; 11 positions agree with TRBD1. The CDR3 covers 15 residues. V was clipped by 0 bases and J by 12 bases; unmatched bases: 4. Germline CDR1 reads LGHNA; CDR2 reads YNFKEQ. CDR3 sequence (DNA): TGTGCCAGCAGCCAAGAGGGGACAGGGGGTGGACCCCTCCACTTT. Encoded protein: CASSQEGTGGGPLHF.

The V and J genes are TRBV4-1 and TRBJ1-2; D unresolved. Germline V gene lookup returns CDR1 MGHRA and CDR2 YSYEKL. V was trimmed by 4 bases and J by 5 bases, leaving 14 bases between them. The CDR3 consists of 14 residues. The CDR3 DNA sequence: TGCGCCAGCAGCCCCGTGGGCCGGTTTTATGGCTACACCTTC. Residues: CASSPVGRFYGYTF.

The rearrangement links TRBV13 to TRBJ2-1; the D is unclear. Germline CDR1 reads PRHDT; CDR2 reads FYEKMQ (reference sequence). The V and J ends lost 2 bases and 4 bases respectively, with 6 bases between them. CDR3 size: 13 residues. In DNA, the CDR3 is TGTGCCAGCAGCTTAAGGCGGTACAATGAGCAGTTCTTC. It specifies CASSLRRYNEQFF. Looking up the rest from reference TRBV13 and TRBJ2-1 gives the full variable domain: AAGVIQSPRHLIKEKRETATLKCYPIPRHDTVYWYQQGPGQDPQFLISFYEKMQSDKGSIPDRFSAQQFSDYHSELNMSSLELGDSALYFCASSLRRYNEQFFGPGTRLTVL.

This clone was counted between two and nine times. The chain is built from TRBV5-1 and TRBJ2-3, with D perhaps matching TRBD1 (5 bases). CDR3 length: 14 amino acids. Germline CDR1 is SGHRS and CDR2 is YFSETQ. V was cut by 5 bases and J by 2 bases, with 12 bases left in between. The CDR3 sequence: CASSQGDATDTQYF. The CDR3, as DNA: TGCGCCAGCAGTCAGGGTGATGCCACAGATACGCAGTATTTT.

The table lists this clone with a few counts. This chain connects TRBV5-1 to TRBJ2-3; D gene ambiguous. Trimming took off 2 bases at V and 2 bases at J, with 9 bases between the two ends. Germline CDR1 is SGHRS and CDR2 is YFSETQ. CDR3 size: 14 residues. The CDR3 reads CASSFTTSTDTQYF. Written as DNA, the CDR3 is TGCGCCAGCAGCTTCACTACCTCCACAGATACGCAGTATTTT. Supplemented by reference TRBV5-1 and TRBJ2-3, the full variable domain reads KAGVTQTPRYLIKTRGQQVTLSCSPISGHRSVSWYQQTPGQGLQFLFEYFSETQRNKGNFPGRFSGRQFSNSRSEMNVSTLELGDSALYLCASSFTTSTDTQYFGPGTRLTVL.

The CDR3 nucleotides are TGTGCCAGCAGTTATCGAGTACCCACAGATACGCAGTATTTT. It codes for CASSYRVPTDTQYF. The chain uses TRBV6-5 and TRBJ2-3; unclear D gene. Per the germline V gene, CDR1 is MNHEY and CDR2 is SVGAGI. Trimming removed 3 bases from V and 2 bases from J, with 9 bases in between. CDR3 length equals 14 residues.

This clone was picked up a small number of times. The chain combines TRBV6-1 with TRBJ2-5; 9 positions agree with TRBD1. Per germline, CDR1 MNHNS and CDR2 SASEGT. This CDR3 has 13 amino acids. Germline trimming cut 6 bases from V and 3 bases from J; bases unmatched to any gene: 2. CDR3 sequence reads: CASRRQGEETQYF. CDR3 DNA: TGTGCCAGCAGAAGACAGGGGGAAGAGACCCAGTACTTC.

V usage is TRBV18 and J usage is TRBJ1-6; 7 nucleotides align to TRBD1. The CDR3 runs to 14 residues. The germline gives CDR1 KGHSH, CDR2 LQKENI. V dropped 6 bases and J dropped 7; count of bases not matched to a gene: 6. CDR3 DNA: TGTGCCAGCTCTCCGACAGGGACCAATTCACCCCTCCACTTT. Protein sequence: CASSPTGTNSPLHF.

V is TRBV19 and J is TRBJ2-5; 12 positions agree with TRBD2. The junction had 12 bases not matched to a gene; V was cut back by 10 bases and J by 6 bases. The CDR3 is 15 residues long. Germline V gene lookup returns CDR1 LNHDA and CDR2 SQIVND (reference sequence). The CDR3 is CATVDLTSGGKTQYF. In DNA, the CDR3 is TGTGCCACCGTTGACTTGACTAGCGGGGGAAAGACCCAGTACTTC.

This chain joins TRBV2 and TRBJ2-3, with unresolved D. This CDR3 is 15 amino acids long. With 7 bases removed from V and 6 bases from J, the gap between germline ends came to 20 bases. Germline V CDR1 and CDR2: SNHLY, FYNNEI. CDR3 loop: CASKKFDGVGDTQYF. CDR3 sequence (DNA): TGTGCCAGCAAGAAATTTGACGGCGTCGGGGATACGCAGTATTTT.

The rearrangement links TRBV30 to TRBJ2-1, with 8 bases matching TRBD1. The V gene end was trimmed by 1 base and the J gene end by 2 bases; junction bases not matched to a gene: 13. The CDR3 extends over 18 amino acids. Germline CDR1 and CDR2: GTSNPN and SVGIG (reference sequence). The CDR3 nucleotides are TGTGCCTGGAGTGCCCTCTCAATAAACAGGGGGACCTACAATGAGCAGTTCTTC. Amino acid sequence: CAWSALSINRGTYNEQFF.

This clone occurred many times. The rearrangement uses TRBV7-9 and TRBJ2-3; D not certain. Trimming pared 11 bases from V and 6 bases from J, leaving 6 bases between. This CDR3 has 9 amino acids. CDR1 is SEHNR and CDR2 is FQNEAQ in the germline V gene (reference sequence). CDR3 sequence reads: CAPSDTQYF. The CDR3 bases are TGTGCCCCGTCGGATACGCAGTATTTT.

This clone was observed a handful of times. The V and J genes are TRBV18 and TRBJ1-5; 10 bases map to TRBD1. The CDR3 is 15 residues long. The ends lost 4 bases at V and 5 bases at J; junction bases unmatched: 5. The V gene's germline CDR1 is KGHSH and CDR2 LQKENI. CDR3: CASSLSGTGDQPQHF. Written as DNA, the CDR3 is TGTGCCAGCTCACTATCCGGGACAGGGGATCAGCCCCAGCATTTT.